This T cell receptor (beta chain) stems from a study of T cell clones after liver transplantation. Study summary: Graft-donor-reactive sequences were compared with third-party-reactive TCRbeta sequences from pre-transplant mixed lymphocyte reactions. Patients counted as tolerant after at least one year off all immunosuppression, enzymes not exceeding twice normal.

The trim removed 5 bases at V and 8 bases at J, leaving 9 bases unmatched. Per germline, CDR1 MNHNS and CDR2 SASEGT. The CDR3 contains 14 residues. The table came from immunoSEQ multiplex PCR; TCRdb's copy has only in-frame clones and leaves some out. Here the sample spans tens of thousands of clones, 70% to 80% being singletons. The source material was CD4+ T cells from blood, sampled at the approximately 16-month timepoint. The genes are TRBV6-1 and TRBJ1-2; TRBD1 aligns across 9 bases. The receptor comes from a human patient who received a liver transplant. Some T cells here may be from the graft donor. The CDR3 region is CASSPGTGLRGYTF. CDR3 in DNA: TGTGCCAGCAGTCCCGGGACAGGGCTGAGGGGCTACACCTTC.